The 23 T cell receptor beta chains listed next were all sequenced from one sample in a study of blood T cells in healthy people across ages (dated by TCRdb to between 2014 and 2017). Preparation of the library involved 5' RACE. The instrument given in TCRdb is Illumina HiSeq 2500. A second PCR of about 6 to 12 cycles was run with a J-beta primer mix and a sample-barcoded 5' primer. TCRdb trimmed public reads at Q25 via fastp, called clones via MiXCR and kept in-frame beta chains. Duplicate CDR3 protein sequences are folded into a single record with the most common DNA and genes. In this sample the table shows fewer than 800,000 distinct CDR3 sequences, 49% of which occur a single time. The top ten hold approximately 32% of the sample. The sample taken for sequencing was blood. These receptors were taken from a woman aged 55 to 70 in good health.

This clonotype showed up many times. The chain uses TRBV7-2 and TRBJ2-7; D possibly corresponds to TRBD2 (5 bases). The germline V and J ends were trimmed by 1 base and 2 bases, with 12 bases remaining between them. The CDR3 totals 15 residues. Germline assignment: CDR1 SGHTA and CDR2 FQGNSA. CDR3 protein: CASSLGPLGTYEQYF. The CDR3 DNA sequence: TGTGCCAGCAGCTTAGGACCCCTCGGGACCTACGAGCAGTACTTC.

This clonotype was seen a handful of times. J is TRBJ2-3 and V is TRBV20-1; maybe TRBD1 (6 bases). Germline values: CDR1 DFQATT, CDR2 SNEGSKA (reference sequence). The CDR3 runs 13 residues. Trimming stripped 3 bases from V and 6 bases from J, with 13 bases between. The chain's CDR3 is CSASRTVRDTQYF. CDR3 in DNA: TGCAGTGCTAGTCGGACAGTCCGTGATACGCAGTATTTT.

Comment on this clonotype: At one end, the junction sequence differs from germline, possibly due to a read error. The chain combines TRBV29-1 with TRBJ1-1; perhaps TRBD1 as D (6 bases). The CDR3 is 17 amino acids. Looked up from germline, CDR1 is SQVTM and CDR2 is ANQGSEA. CDR3 nucleotides: TGCGGCGTTGTTGGGGGCGTGGGGGGGCAACTAGACTCTGAAGCTTTCTTT. Translated: CGVVGGVGGQLDSEAFF.

Concerning this clonotype: This may arise from a read error, as a much more abundant clone is one base away. V is TRBV5-6 and J is TRBJ1-2; D perhaps matches TRBD1 (5 bases). The V gene lost 4 bases and the J gene lost 2 bases, with 12 bases spanning the gap. CDR1 is SGHDT and CDR2 is YYEEEE in the germline V gene. There are 14 residues in the CDR3. The CDR3 spells CASSVKGPNYGYTF. The CDR3 DNA sequence: TGTGCCAGCAGCGTGAAGGGACCCAACTATGGCTACACCTTC.

This clonotype was found a few times. The V and J genes are TRBV27 and TRBJ2-1, with 8 bases aligning to TRBD2. The trim removed 6 bases at V and 1 base at J, leaving 5 bases unmatched. The CDR3 loop spans 15 amino acids. Germline V gene sequence: CDR1 MNHEY, CDR2 SMNVEV (reference sequence). CDR3 protein: CASRYLAGSYNEQFF. The CDR3, as DNA: TGTGCCAGCAGATATTTAGCGGGATCCTACAATGAGCAGTTCTTC.

The chain links TRBV7-2 to TRBJ1-5; TRBD1 might be the D (5 bases). Trimming removed 5 bases from V and 4 bases from J, with 9 bases in between. This CDR3 has 13 amino acids. Looked up from germline, CDR1 is SGHTA and CDR2 is FQGNSA. Written as DNA, the CDR3 is TGTGCCAGCAGCCCCGCAGGGAATCAGCCCCAGCATTTT. Translating gives CASSPAGNQPQHF.

This clonotype was observed a handful of times. The chain joins TRBV29-1 to TRBJ1-4; no reliable D call. V shed 4 bases and J shed 3 bases, with 15 bases lying between them. Germline CDR1 is SQVTM and CDR2 is ANQGSEA. CDR3 length: 15 residues. The DNA for the CDR3 is TGCAGCGTTGCCCTCCAAGCCTCGGCTAATGAAAAACTGTTTTTT. It is translated as CSVALQASANEKLFF.

Notes on this clonotype: This could be a read error, since a much larger clone is one nucleotide away. This chain links TRBV20-1 with TRBJ2-7; D is perhaps TRBD1 (6 bases). CDR1 DFQATT and CDR2 SNEGSKA come from the germline V gene (reference sequence). Trimming removed 5 bases from V and 2 bases from J, with 22 bases in between. This CDR3 is built from 16 residues. CDR3 nucleotide sequence: TGCAGTGCTTCAGCCGGACAGTGCTCCGAGGCCTACGAGCAGTACTTC. Encoded protein: CSASAGQCSEAYEQYF.

The table lists this clonotype with a count of one. The chain has TRBV7-3 and TRBJ2-3, with 7 bases that match TRBD1. Germline lookup yields CDR1 SGHTA and CDR2 FQGTGA. This CDR3 comprises 13 residues. The V gene end was trimmed by 8 bases and the J gene end by 7 bases; junction bases not matched to a gene: 9. As DNA, the CDR3 is TGTGCCAGCGCGTACAGGGGTGAAAATACGCAGTATTTT. Its protein product is CASAYRGENTQYF.

J is TRBJ2-5 and V is TRBV27; 12 positions match TRBD2. V lost 5 bases and J lost 3; bases outside the gene matches: 7. This CDR3 has 16 residues. Per germline, CDR1 MNHEY and CDR2 SMNVEV (reference sequence). This CDR3 is CASSPLGLAGKETQYF. DNA for the CDR3: TGTGCCAGCAGTCCCCTTGGACTAGCGGGAAAAGAGACCCAGTACTTC.

The J gene is TRBJ1-1, the V gene TRBV7-9; perhaps TRBD1 as D (6 bases). The V end was cut by 4 bases, the J end by 4 bases, with 13 bases between. There are 14 residues in the CDR3. The germline CDR1 and CDR2 sequences are SEHNR and FQNEAQ (reference sequence). For the CDR3, the DNA is TGTGCCAGCAGCTCCACAGGGAGGCTCACTGAAGCTTTCTTT. It specifies CASSSTGRLTEAFF.

This chain links TRBV5-1 with TRBJ1-1, with 8 bases aligning to TRBD1. The germline CDR1 and CDR2 sequences are SGHRS and YFSETQ. CDR3 length: 15 amino acids. V was pared by 4 bases and J by 5 bases, with 10 bases of the junction left unmatched. The CDR3 DNA sequence: TGCGCCAGCAGCCCTACTACAGGGGGAAGGACTGAAGCTTTCTTT. Protein sequence: CASSPTTGGRTEAFF. Variable domain in full (rest from reference TRBV5-1 and TRBJ1-1): KAGVTQTPRYLIKTRGQQVTLSCSPISGHRSVSWYQQTPGQGLQFLFEYFSETQRNKGNFPGRFSGRQFSNSRSEMNVSTLELGDSALYLCASSPTTGGRTEAFFGQGTRLTVV.

This clonotype was seen a few times. V usage is TRBV18 and J usage is TRBJ1-1, with a tentative D call TRBD1 (5 bases). Between the trimmed V and J ends, which lost 2 bases and 0 bases, there was a span of 7 bases. Per germline, CDR1 KGHSH and CDR2 LQKENI. CDR3 length: 14 residues. The CDR3 nucleotides read TGTGCCAGCTCACCAGACAGAATGAACACTGAAGCTTTCTTT. As protein: CASSPDRMNTEAFF.

This clonotype showed up just a few times. The rearrangement uses TRBV6-2 or TRBV6-3 and TRBJ2-7; weak D call: TRBD2 (6 bases). CDR1 and CDR2 from the germline V gene are MNHEY and SVGEGT. Trimming stripped 4 bases from V and 2 bases from J, with 12 bases between. The CDR3 totals 14 residues. CDR3 DNA: TGTGCCAGCAGTTCCGCGGGACTTACCTACGAGCAGTACTTC. Its translation is CASSSAGLTYEQYF.

This clonotype has a handful of counts. V and J are TRBV29-1 and TRBJ1-2; the D gene is possibly TRBD1 (5 bases). Trimming took 1 base from V and 0 from J, leaving 9 bases between them. Germline V gene sequence: CDR1 SQVTM, CDR2 ANQGSEA. The CDR3 is 14 amino acids. This CDR3 reads CSVEVVDTNYGYTF. The DNA for the CDR3 is TGCAGCGTTGAAGTCGTGGACACTAACTATGGCTACACCTTC.

This chain joins TRBV6-2 or TRBV6-3 and TRBJ1-5, with D unclear. V lost 6 bases and J lost 8, with 11 bases in between. Per germline, CDR1 MNHEY and CDR2 SVGEGT. CDR3 size: 12 residues. This chain's CDR3 is CASRDPNKPQHF. Here the CDR3 DNA reads TGTGCCAGCAGGGACCCAAATAAGCCCCAGCATTTT.

The J gene is TRBJ2-1, the V gene TRBV11-2; TRBD2 matches at 8 bases. The germline V gene has CDR1 SGHAT and CDR2 FQNNGV. This CDR3 comprises 15 residues. V was clipped by 3 bases and J by 7 bases; unmatched bases: 8. The CDR3 DNA reads TGTGCCAGCAGCTTCCAAGCGGGAGTTTTTAATGAGCAGTTCTTC. This codes for CASSFQAGVFNEQFF.

This chain uses TRBV20-1 with TRBJ2-3; no firm D call. Trimming shortened V by 0 bases and J by 10 bases, and 11 bases separated the two germline ends. The CDR3 is 12 amino acids. Germline-derived CDR1 and CDR2 are DFQATT and SNEGSKA (reference sequence). In DNA, the CDR3 is TGCAGTGCTAGAGAGCCCACGGTTCCGCAGTATTTT. Protein product: CSAREPTVPQYF.

This clonotype was observed at least ten times. The chain links TRBV4-3 to TRBJ2-1, with D perhaps matching TRBD2 (5 bases). The end of the DNA is better explained by TRBJ2-7, so the J call may be wrong. The CDR3 loop spans 13 amino acids. Germline CDR1 LGHNA, CDR2 YSLEER. CDR3 in amino acids: CASSLRGSNEQYF. CDR3 nucleotide sequence: TGCGCCAGCTCACTCCGGGGTAGCAATGAGCAGTACTTC.

This clonotype was counted a few times. J is TRBJ2-3 and V is TRBV29-1; the D gene is possibly TRBD1 (5 bases). CDR3 length: 12 residues. Trimming pared 4 bases from V and 6 bases from J, leaving 11 bases between. Germline lookup yields CDR1 SQVTM and CDR2 ANQGSEA. CDR3 protein: CSVGPDTDTQYF. The CDR3 bases are TGCAGCGTTGGACCGGACACGGATACGCAGTATTTT.

This clonotype was seen only once. The germline gene is not matched at one end of the junction; a read error may be the cause. The rearrangement uses TRBV7-3 and TRBJ2-3; TRBD2 matches 7 bases. This CDR3 contains 17 residues. CDR1 and CDR2 (germline): SGHTA, FQGTGA. The CDR3 DNA follows: TGTGCCAGCAGCCCTCCGGGGGGAGAGCGAGGCACAAATACGCAGTATTTT. Its protein is CASSPPGGERGTNTQYF.

The rearrangement links TRBV12-3 or TRBV12-4 to TRBJ2-5; D might be TRBD1 (6 bases). V was shortened by 2 bases and J by 4 bases, with 11 bases between the two germline ends. CDR3 length: 14 amino acids. The CDR3 is CASSLKQGLETQYF. In DNA, the CDR3 is TGTGCCAGCAGTTTAAAACAGGGTCTAGAGACCCAGTACTTC.

A few counts support this clonotype. The chain joins TRBV4-2 to TRBJ2-7, with D tentatively TRBD2 (6 bases). Germline V gives CDR1 LGHNA, CDR2 YNFKEQ. This CDR3 comprises 16 residues. The V end lost 4 bases, the J end lost 2 bases, and 18 bases lay between the germline ends. In nucleotides, the CDR3 is TGTGCCAGCAGCCTAGATTATAGCGGCGGGGCCTACGAGCAGTACTTC. It is translated as CASSLDYSGGAYEQYF.